This section outlines one T cell receptor beta chain sequence together with its context. What it binds is not known. These data are taken from a study of memory CD4+ T cells and cytomegalovirus serostatus. Study-level points and caveats: About 40% of the roughly 150 known CMV-associated TCRbeta sequences appeared in CD4+ memory.

The sort gate was single viable CD3+CD4+CD8-CD45RO+ cells for memory CD4+ T cells. Serostatus was set by detecting CMV pp150, pp28, p38, p52 IgG. Authors' processing steps: After removing out-of-frame reads, 2 million to 2.5 million distinct TCRbeta sequences remained. Clones were read by immunoSEQ multiplex PCR, and TCRdb kept only the in-frame ones, dropping some. The DNA was the basis for D and trimming; V, J and clone size are from that table. The sample has some 50,000 clones; roughly 80% are singletons. This clonotype was obtained from an adult in good health and CMV-seronegative. Sample: memory CD4+ T cells from blood.

The CDR3: CASSDAGTEINYGYTF. The CDR3 DNA follows: TGCGCCAGCAGCGACGCCGGGACAGAGATAAACTATGGCTACACCTTC. The V call is TRBV5-1, the J call TRBJ1-2, with 7 bases aligning to TRBD1. This CDR3 region has 16 residues. The V gene end was trimmed by 4 bases and the J gene end by 2 bases; junction bases not matched to a gene: 11. Germline CDR1 reads SGHRS; CDR2 reads YFSETQ.